Below, one T cell receptor beta chain is given with its context. The sample originates from a study of CD8+CD57+ T cells in acquired aplastic anemia. Study-level background: The average for DNA from sorted CD4+ and CD8+ cells was 3.2 ug.

From germline, CDR1 is SNHLY and CDR2 FYNNEI. This CDR3 region has 12 residues. CDR3 and TCR beta VDJ profiling relied on genomic DNA as the template. One entry per CDR3 protein results from TCRdb running MiXCR on the reads. The sample carries 150,000 to 180,000 distinct CDR3 sequences, just over 50% recorded once. In patients chosen for sequencing, flow cytometry had shown CD8+CD57+ cell expansion. This chain joins TRBV2 and TRBJ2-3; unclear D gene. This receptor was taken from a human donor with aplastic anemia. Sequenced sample: sorted CD4+, CD8+, or CD8+CD57+ T cells (not recorded which) from PBMCs. The CDR3 sequence is CLGRSDTDTQYF. CDR3 sequence (DNA): TGTTTGGGCAGGAGTGACACAGATACGCAGTATTTT. Full variable domain (outside the CDR3, taken from reference TRBV2 and TRBJ2-3): EPEVTQTPSHQVTQMGQEVILRCVPISNHLYFYWYRQILGQKVEFLVSFYNNEISEKSEIFDDQFSVERPDGSNFTLKIRSTKLEDSAMYFCLGRSDTDTQYFGPGTRLTVL.